The 24 T cell receptor beta chains reported below all come from one sample, sequenced in a study of OX40 agonist ivuxolimab in advanced cancers. Clones were read by immunoSEQ multiplex PCR, and TCRdb kept only the in-frame ones, dropping some. The sample carries roughly 35,000 clones, roughly 78% recorded once. The specimen comprised CD4+ or CD8+ T cells sorted from blood, sampled in a trial of the OX40 agonist ivuxolimab. These receptors were obtained from an adult with an advanced solid tumor such as melanoma, head and neck, liver or kidney cancer.

This clone was detected a few times. The rearrangement uses TRBV19 and TRBJ1-5; perhaps TRBD1 as D (6 bases). The V end lost 7 bases, the J end lost 0 bases, and 13 bases lay between the germline ends. The CDR3 runs to 15 residues. Germline lookup yields CDR1 LNHDA and CDR2 SQIVND (reference sequence). As DNA, the CDR3 is TGTGCCAGTACCGGAGACAGGAGTAGCAATCAGCCCCAGCATTTT. Residues: CASTGDRSSNQPQHF. Filled out from reference TRBV19 and TRBJ1-5, the complete variable domain reads DGGITQSPKYLFRKEGQNVTLSCEQNLNHDAMYWYRQDPGQGLRLIYYSQIVNDFQKGDIAEGYSVSREKKESFPLTVTSAQKNPTAFYLCASTGDRSSNQPQHFGDGTRLSIL.

The chain is built from TRBV28 and TRBJ2-5; no definite D call. There are 15 residues in the CDR3. Germline V gene sequence: CDR1 MDHEN, CDR2 SYDVKM. The V end lost 4 bases, the J end lost 0 bases, and 12 bases lay between the germline ends. CDR3 DNA sequence: TGTGCCAGCAGTTCCCCGGTGTCGTACCAAGAGACCCAGTACTTC. Encoded protein: CASSSPVSYQETQYF.

The chain combines TRBV28 with TRBJ1-1; 10 positions agree with TRBD1. Unmatched junction bases numbered 11, after V lost 6 bases and J lost 4 bases. Per germline, CDR1 MDHEN and CDR2 SYDVKM. The CDR3 sequence is 16 residues long. The CDR3 here is CASRTGGSLGSTEAFF. The CDR3 nucleotides read TGTGCCAGCAGGACAGGGGGCTCGCTTGGTAGCACTGAAGCTTTCTTT.

The rearrangement links TRBV19 to TRBJ1-6, with D tentatively TRBD1 (5 bases). CDR3 length: 17 residues. Germline CDR1 LNHDA, CDR2 SQIVND (reference sequence). The V and J ends lost 5 bases and 0 bases respectively, with 14 bases between them. The CDR3 DNA reads TGTGCCAGTAGTCCGAGGACATTCAGCTCCTATAATTCACCCCTCCACTTT. Amino acid sequence: CASSPRTFSSYNSPLHF.

The chain is built from TRBV7-8 and TRBJ2-6, with D perhaps matching TRBD1 (5 bases). CDR1 is SGHVS and CDR2 is FQNEAQ in the germline V gene. There are 17 residues in the CDR3. Trimming shortened V by 2 bases and J by 3 bases, and 14 bases separated the two germline ends. CDR3 residues: CASSLSGRGSGANVLTF. CDR3 coding DNA: TGTGCCAGCAGCTTATCCGGAAGGGGAAGTGGGGCCAACGTCCTGACTTTC.

The chain joins TRBV6-5 to TRBJ2-2; 10 nucleotides align to TRBD1. V gave up 7 bases and J gave up 4 bases; unmatched junction bases: 6. There are 15 residues in the CDR3. Germline CDR1 and CDR2: MNHEY and SVGAGI. CDR3 in amino acids: CASKRQGAGTGELFF. CDR3 DNA sequence: TGTGCCAGCAAGAGACAGGGGGCGGGCACCGGGGAGCTGTTTTTT.

This chain links TRBV7-9 with TRBJ2-6, with TRBD1 matching 7 bases. V shed 4 bases and J 0 bases; nucleotides not matched to a gene: 9. Germline V CDR1 and CDR2: SEHNR, FQNEAQ (reference sequence). The CDR3 is 18 residues long. The CDR3, as DNA: TGTGCCAGCAGCTCCTCCTGGGGACAGCGCTCTGGGGCCAACGTCCTGACTTTC. Its translation is CASSSSWGQRSGANVLTF.

The rearrangement links TRBV2 to TRBJ2-1; D is unresolved. The germline V and J ends were trimmed by 2 bases and 9 bases, with 20 bases remaining between them. The length of the CDR3 is 16 residues. In germline, CDR1 is SNHLY, CDR2 FYNNEI. In DNA, the CDR3 is TGTGCCAGCAGTGAATACGGTCTCTCACGGAGAGCTGAGCAGTTCTTC. Translating gives CASSEYGLSRRAEQFF.

Remarks on this clone: One end of the junction varies from germline; a read error may be responsible. The chain couples TRBV7-7 to TRBJ2-2; tentatively, D is TRBD2 (6 bases). The germline V gene has CDR1 SSHAT and CDR2 FNYEAQ (reference sequence). The CDR3 consists of 16 residues. The CDR3 reads CASSLGGASNTGELFF. The CDR3 DNA is TGTGCTAGCAGCTTAGGAGGGGCGTCGAACACCGGGGAGCTGTTTTTT. Full variable domain (outside the CDR3, taken from reference TRBV7-7 and TRBJ2-2): GAGVSQSPRYKVTKRGQDVTLRCDPISSHATLYWYQQALGQGPEFLTYFNYEAQPDKSGLPSDRFSAERPEGSISTLTIQRTEQRDSAMYRCASSLGGASNTGELFFGEGSRLTVL.

The chain recombines TRBV15 with TRBJ2-4, with D possibly matching TRBD1 (5 bases). The germline gives CDR1 LNHNV, CDR2 YYDKDF (reference sequence). The germline V and J ends were trimmed by 0 bases and 6 bases, with 12 bases remaining between them. This CDR3 is built from 15 residues. The DNA for the CDR3 is TGTGCCACCAGCAGAGATGTAGGGGTGGGAAACATTCAGTACTTC. Translation gives CATSRDVGVGNIQYF.

The rearrangement uses TRBV6-4 and TRBJ2-1; D might be TRBD1 (6 bases). The CDR3 runs to 12 residues. V was trimmed by 6 bases and J by 9 bases, leaving 12 bases between them. The germline V gene encodes CDR1 MRHNA and CDR2 SNTAGT. CDR3 DNA: TGTGCCAGCAGCACAGGGCTTGGTGAGCAGTTCTTC. It encodes CASSTGLGEQFF.

This chain links TRBV28 with TRBJ2-7; D gene ambiguous. CDR1 is MDHEN, CDR2 SYDVKM, per germline. Between the trimmed V and J ends, which lost 6 bases and 4 bases, there was a span of 16 bases. The CDR3 covers 14 residues. The CDR3 bases are TGTGCCAGCAGCGTTAGCCGGGCTGGATACGAGCAGTACTTC. This encodes CASSVSRAGYEQYF.

V and J are TRBV27 and TRBJ2-5; TRBD1 matches 7 bases. The CDR3 runs to 16 residues. The germline gives CDR1 MNHEY, CDR2 SMNVEV (reference sequence). Trimming took 5 bases from V and 3 from J; bases not matched to a gene: 12. Written as DNA, the CDR3 is TGTGCCAGCAGTACCCCCTCCCGGGACAGCAAAGAGACCCAGTACTTC. Translating gives CASSTPSRDSKETQYF.

The gene calls are TRBV9 and TRBJ2-1; 9 bases fit TRBD2. Germline V lookup: CDR1 SGDLS, CDR2 YYNGEE. V lost 4 bases and J lost 2; bases outside the gene matches: 10. The CDR3 contains 17 residues. In DNA, the CDR3 is TGTGCCAGCAGCTTTTCTTTAGCGGGAGAGCCCTACAATGAGCAGTTCTTC. The encoded protein is CASSFSLAGEPYNEQFF.

J is TRBJ2-5 and V is TRBV18; the match to TRBD1 covers 7 bases. CDR3 length equals 13 residues. Germline V gives CDR1 KGHSH, CDR2 LQKENI. V lost 8 bases, J lost 4 bases, and 7 bases stayed unmatched. CDR3 sequence: CASPRGIGETQYF. The CDR3 DNA reads as TGTGCCAGCCCCAGGGGGATAGGAGAGACCCAGTACTTC.

This clone is a singleton in its sample. The CDR3 coding sequence is TGTGCCAGCAGTGTCAAACAGGGCACTGAAGCTTTCTTT. Amino acids: CASSVKQGTEAFF. This chain uses TRBV2 with TRBJ1-1, with D tentatively TRBD1 (6 bases). With 4 bases removed from V and 4 bases from J, the gap between germline ends came to 10 bases. This CDR3 spans 13 amino acids. The germline V gene has CDR1 SNHLY and CDR2 FYNNEI.

This clone was seen a handful of times. CDR3 DNA: TGTGCCAGTACTCTTTTAGCGGGAGCCCTGCACGAGCAGTACTTC. Translation: CASTLLAGALHEQYF. The V and J genes are TRBV19 and TRBJ2-7, with TRBD2 matching 9 bases. The length of the CDR3 is 15 residues. CDR1 and CDR2 (germline): LNHDA, SQIVND (reference sequence). With V trimmed by 7 bases and J by 5 bases, 12 bases remained unmatched.

This chain uses TRBV28 with TRBJ1-5, with D maybe TRBD1 (6 bases). The CDR3 runs to 13 residues. Germline assignment: CDR1 MDHEN and CDR2 SYDVKM. Trimming took 5 bases from V and 6 from J, leaving 11 bases between them. CDR3 in amino acids: CASSLRGFQPQHF. In DNA, the CDR3 is TGTGCCAGCAGTCTCAGGGGTTTTCAGCCCCAGCATTTT. Supplemented by reference TRBV28 and TRBJ1-5, the full variable domain reads DVKVTQSSRYLVKRTGEKVFLECVQDMDHENMFWYRQDPGLGLRLIYFSYDVKMKEKGDIPEGYSVSREKKERFSLILESASTNQTSMYLCASSLRGFQPQHFGDGTRLSIL.

The CDR3 protein is CAWSWGADDGYTF. The CDR3 bases are TGTGCCTGGAGTTGGGGGGCGGACGATGGCTACACCTTC. This rearrangement joins TRBV30 to TRBJ1-2; possibly TRBD1 for D (6 bases). The CDR3 covers 13 residues. V was shortened by 2 bases and J by 6 bases, with 13 bases between the two germline ends. Germline values: CDR1 GTSNPN, CDR2 SVGIG (reference sequence). The full variable domain, its missing parts supplied by reference TRBV30 and TRBJ1-2, is SQTIHQWPATLVQPVGSPLSLECTVEGTSNPNLYWYRQAAGRGLQLLFYSVGIGQISSEVPQNLSASRPQDRQFILSSKKLLLSDSGFYLCAWSWGADDGYTFGSGTRLTVV.

The chain has TRBV28 and TRBJ1-3; a weak D match, TRBD1 (5 bases). The germline gives CDR1 MDHEN, CDR2 SYDVKM. Trimming cost V 8 bases and J 1 base, with 9 bases left between them. The CDR3 extends over 13 amino acids. CDR3 protein: CASEQGSGNTIYF. The CDR3 DNA is TGTGCCAGCGAGCAGGGATCTGGAAACACCATATATTTT.

CDR3: CASSTRQGNQPQHF. Here the CDR3 DNA reads TGTGCCAGCAGTACCCGACAGGGGAATCAGCCCCAGCATTTT. This chain links TRBV6-6 with TRBJ1-5; TRBD1 matches 8 bases. Germline CDR1 MNHNY, CDR2 SVGAGI (reference sequence). The CDR3 has 14 amino acids. The V and J ends lost 5 bases and 4 bases, in that order; junction bases with no gene match: 4.

This clone was seen a single time. CDR3 DNA: TGTGCCAGCAGCTCAACTAGCGCAAAGAGTATGGGGCAGTACTTC. Translation: CASSSTSAKSMGQYF. The J gene is TRBJ2-7, the V gene TRBV11-2; 7 nucleotides match TRBD2. V shed 4 bases and J 9 bases; nucleotides not matched to a gene: 15. The CDR3 is 15 amino acids. Germline V gene sequence: CDR1 SGHAT, CDR2 FQNNGV.

The V gene is TRBV7-9, the J gene TRBJ1-2; D is uncertain. There are 12 residues in the CDR3. V shed 1 base and J shed 5 bases, with 5 bases lying between them. CDR1 and CDR2 (germline): SEHNR, FQNEAQ (reference sequence). The CDR3 loop reads CASSLVGYGYTF. The DNA of the CDR3 is TGTGCCAGCAGCTTAGTAGGGTATGGCTACACCTTC.

The J gene is TRBJ1-3, the V gene TRBV11-2, with D maybe TRBD1 (6 bases). The CDR3 is 19 amino acids. V was cut by 2 bases and J by 0 bases, with 20 bases left in between. Per the germline V gene, CDR1 is SGHAT and CDR2 is FQNNGV. CDR3 nucleotides: TGTGCCAGCAGCTTAAGGGTGTGGGGGCGGCCGAACTCTGGAAACACCATATATTTT. Encoded protein: CASSLRVWGRPNSGNTIYF.